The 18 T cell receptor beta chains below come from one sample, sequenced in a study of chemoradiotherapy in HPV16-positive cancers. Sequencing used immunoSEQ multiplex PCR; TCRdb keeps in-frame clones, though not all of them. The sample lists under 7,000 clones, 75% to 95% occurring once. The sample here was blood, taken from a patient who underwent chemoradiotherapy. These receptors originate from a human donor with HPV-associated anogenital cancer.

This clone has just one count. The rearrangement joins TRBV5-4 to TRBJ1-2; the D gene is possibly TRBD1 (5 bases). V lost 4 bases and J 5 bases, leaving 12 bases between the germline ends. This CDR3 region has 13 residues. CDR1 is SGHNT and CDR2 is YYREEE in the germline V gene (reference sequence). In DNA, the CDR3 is TGTGCCAGCAGCAAACAGGAATTTTATGGCTACACCTTC. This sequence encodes CASSKQEFYGYTF.

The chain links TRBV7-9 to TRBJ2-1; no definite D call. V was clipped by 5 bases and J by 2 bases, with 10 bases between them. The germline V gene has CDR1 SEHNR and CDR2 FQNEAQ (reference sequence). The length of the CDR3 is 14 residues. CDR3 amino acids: CASSEVDAYNEQFF. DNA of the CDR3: TGTGCCAGCAGCGAGGTTGACGCCTACAATGAGCAGTTCTTC.

This chain's CDR3 is CASSLDSAYNSPLHF. CDR3 coding DNA: TGCGCCAGCAGCTTGGACAGTGCGTATAATTCACCCCTCCACTTT. This sequence joins TRBV5-1 and TRBJ1-6; the D is unclear. CDR1 and CDR2 from the germline V gene are SGHRS and YFSETQ. V was clipped by 0 bases and J by 4 bases, with 8 bases between them. The CDR3 loop spans 15 amino acids.

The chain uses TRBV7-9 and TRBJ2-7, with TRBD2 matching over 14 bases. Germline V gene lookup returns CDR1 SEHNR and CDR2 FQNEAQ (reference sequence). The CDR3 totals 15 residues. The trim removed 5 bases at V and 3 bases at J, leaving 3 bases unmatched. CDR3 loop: CASSGTSGSGYEQYF. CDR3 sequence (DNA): TGTGCCAGCAGCGGGACTAGCGGGAGTGGCTACGAGCAGTACTTC.

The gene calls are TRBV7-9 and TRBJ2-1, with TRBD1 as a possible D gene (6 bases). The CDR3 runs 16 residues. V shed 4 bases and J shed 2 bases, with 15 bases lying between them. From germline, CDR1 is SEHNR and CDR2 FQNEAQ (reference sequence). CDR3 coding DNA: TGTGCCAGCAGCTCAGGGGTTGGAGAGGCCTACAATGAGCAGTTCTTC. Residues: CASSSGVGEAYNEQFF.

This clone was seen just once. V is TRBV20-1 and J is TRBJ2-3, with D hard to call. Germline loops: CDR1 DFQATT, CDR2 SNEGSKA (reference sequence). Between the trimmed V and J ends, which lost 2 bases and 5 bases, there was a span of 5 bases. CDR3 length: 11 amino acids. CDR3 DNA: TGCAGTGCTAGACCTGTAGATACGCAGTATTTT. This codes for CSARPVDTQYF.

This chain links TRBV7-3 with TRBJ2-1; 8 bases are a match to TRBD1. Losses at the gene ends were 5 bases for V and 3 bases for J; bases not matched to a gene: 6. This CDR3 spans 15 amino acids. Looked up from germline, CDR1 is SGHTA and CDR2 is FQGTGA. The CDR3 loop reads CASSRDRGDYNEQFF. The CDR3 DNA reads TGTGCCAGCAGCCGAGACAGGGGAGACTACAATGAGCAGTTCTTC.

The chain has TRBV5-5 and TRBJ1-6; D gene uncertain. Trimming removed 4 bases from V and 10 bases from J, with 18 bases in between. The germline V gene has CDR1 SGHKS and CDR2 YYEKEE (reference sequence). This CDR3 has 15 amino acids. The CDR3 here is CASSPHTEKQSPLHF. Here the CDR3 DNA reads TGTGCCAGCAGCCCCCACACGGAAAAACAGTCACCCCTCCACTTT.

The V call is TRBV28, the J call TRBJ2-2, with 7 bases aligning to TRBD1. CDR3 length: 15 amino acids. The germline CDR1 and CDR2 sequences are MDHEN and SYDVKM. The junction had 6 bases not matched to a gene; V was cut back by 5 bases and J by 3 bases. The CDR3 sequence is CASSLSGQYTGELFF. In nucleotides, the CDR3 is TGTGCCAGCAGTCTGTCGGGACAGTACACCGGGGAGCTGTTTTTT. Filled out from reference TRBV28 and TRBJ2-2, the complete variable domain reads DVKVTQSSRYLVKRTGEKVFLECVQDMDHENMFWYRQDPGLGLRLIYFSYDVKMKEKGDIPEGYSVSREKKERFSLILESASTNQTSMYLCASSLSGQYTGELFFGEGSRLTVL.

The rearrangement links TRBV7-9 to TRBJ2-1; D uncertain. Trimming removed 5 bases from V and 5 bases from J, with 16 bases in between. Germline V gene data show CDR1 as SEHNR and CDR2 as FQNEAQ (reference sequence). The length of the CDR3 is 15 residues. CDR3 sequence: CASSAEFPLNNEQFF. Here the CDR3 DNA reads TGTGCCAGCAGCGCGGAGTTCCCCCTTAACAATGAGCAGTTCTTC.

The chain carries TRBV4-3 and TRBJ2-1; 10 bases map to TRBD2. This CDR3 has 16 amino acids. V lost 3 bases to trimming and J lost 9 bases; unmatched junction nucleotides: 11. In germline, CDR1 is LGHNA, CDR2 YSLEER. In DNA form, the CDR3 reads TGCGCCAGCAGCCACCGCGGAGCGGGGGGGTATGTTGAGCAGTTCTTC. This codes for CASSHRGAGGYVEQFF.

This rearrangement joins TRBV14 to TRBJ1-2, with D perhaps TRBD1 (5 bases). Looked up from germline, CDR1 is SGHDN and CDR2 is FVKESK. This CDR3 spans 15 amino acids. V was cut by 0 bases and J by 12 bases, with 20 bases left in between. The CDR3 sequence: CASSQEAAQGTGNTF. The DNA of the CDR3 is TGTGCCAGCAGCCAAGAGGCCGCCCAAGGGACTGGAAACACCTTC.

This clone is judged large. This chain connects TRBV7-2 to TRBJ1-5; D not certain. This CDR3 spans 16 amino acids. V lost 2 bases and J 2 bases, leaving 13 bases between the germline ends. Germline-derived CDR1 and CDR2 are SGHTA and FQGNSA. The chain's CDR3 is CASSLWPLVGNQPQHF. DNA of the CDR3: TGTGCCAGCAGCTTATGGCCCCTCGTCGGCAATCAGCCCCAGCATTTT.

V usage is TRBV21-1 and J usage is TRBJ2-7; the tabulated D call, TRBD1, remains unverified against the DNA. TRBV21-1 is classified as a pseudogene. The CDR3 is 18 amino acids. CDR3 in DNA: TGTGCCAGCAGCAAAGAGGGGGCCGGACCGAAGAGCTCCTACGAGCAGTACTTC. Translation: CASSKEGAGPKSSYEQYF.

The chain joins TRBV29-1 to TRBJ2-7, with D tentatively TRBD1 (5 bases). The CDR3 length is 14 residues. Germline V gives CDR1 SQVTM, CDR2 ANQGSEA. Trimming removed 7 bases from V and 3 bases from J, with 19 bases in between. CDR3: CSAHQGPSGYEQYF. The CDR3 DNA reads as TGCAGCGCGCACCAGGGTCCTAGTGGCTACGAGCAGTACTTC.

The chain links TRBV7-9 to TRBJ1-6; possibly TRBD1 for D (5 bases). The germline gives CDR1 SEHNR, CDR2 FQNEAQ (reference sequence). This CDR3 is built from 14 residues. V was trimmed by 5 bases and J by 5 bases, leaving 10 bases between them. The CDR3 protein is CASSPQVNNSPLHF. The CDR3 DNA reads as TGTGCCAGCAGCCCACAGGTTAATAATTCACCCCTCCACTTT. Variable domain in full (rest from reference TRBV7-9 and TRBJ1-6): DTGVSQNPRHKITKRGQNVTFRCDPISEHNRLYWYRQTLGQGPEFLTYFQNEAQLEKSRLLSDRFSAERPKGSFSTLEIQRTEQGDSAMYLCASSPQVNNSPLHFGNGTRLTVT.

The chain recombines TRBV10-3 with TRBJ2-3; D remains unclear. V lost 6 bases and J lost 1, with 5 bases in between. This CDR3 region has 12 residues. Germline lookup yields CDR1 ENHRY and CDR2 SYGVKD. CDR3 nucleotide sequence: TGTGCCATCAGCGATCGCACAGATACGCAGTATTTT. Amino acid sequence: CAISDRTDTQYF.

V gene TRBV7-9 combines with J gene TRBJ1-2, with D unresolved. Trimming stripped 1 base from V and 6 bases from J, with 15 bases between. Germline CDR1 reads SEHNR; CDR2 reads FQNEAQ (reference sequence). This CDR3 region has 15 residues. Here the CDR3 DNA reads TGTGCCAGCAGCTTAGGATCGGGTTCAAGAGATGGCTACACCTTC. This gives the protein CASSLGSGSRDGYTF.